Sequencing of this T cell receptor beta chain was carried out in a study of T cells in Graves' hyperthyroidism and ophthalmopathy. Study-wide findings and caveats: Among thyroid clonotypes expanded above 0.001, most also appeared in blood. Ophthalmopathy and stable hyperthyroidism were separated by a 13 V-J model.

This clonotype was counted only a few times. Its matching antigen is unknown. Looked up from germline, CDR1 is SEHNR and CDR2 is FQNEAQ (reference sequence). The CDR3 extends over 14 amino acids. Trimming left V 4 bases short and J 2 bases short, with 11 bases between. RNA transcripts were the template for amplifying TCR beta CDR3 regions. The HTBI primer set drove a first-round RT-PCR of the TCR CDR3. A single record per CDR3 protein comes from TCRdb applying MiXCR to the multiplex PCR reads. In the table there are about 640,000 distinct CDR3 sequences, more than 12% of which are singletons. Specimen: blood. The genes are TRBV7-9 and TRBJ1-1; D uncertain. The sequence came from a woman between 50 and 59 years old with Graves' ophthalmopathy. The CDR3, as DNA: TGTGCCAGCAGCTCCCCGTGGGGAAACACTGAAGCTTTCTTT. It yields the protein CASSSPWGNTEAFF.